A selection of T cell receptor beta chains follows, all from one sample in a study of blood T cell repertoires in COVID-19. The table came from immunoSEQ multiplex PCR; TCRdb's copy has only in-frame clones and leaves some out. The top ten hold 5.5% to 8% of the sample, which has 95,000 to 110,000 clones, about 91% seen once. Sequenced material: peripheral blood. The receptors originated from a man in his forties or fifties with active or convalescent COVID-19. The CDR3 runs from the conserved cysteine through the conserved F or W. The D gene is left open where the match is weak. Part of the rows lack a size; the others show once, few, many or a class for expanded clones.

d_gene	abundance	v_gene	j_gene	CDR3aa	CDR3nt
.	.	TRBV5-1	TRBJ2-1	CASSLATVPWGSYNEQFF	TGCGCCAGCAGCTTGGCGACAGTCCCCTGGGGCTCCTACAATGAGCAGTTCTTC
TRBD2	.	TRBV6-2/TRBV6-3	TRBJ2-3	CASSRLTSGRTEDTQYF	TGTGCCAGCAGTCGGCTGACTAGCGGGAGAACGGAAGATACGCAGTATTTT
TRBD1	once	TRBV30	TRBJ1-2	CAWSHGQGGYGYTF	TGTGCCTGGAGTCACGGACAGGGGGGCTATGGCTACACCTTC
.	once	TRBV15	TRBJ2-5	CATTSLYRAQETQYF	TGTGCCACCACCAGTCTCTACAGGGCCCAAGAGACCCAGTACTTC
TRBD2	once	TRBV30	TRBJ2-5	CAWSKSGRARETQYF	TGTGCCTGGAGTAAAAGCGGGAGGGCCCGAGAGACCCAGTACTTC
TRBD1	.	TRBV6-5	TRBJ2-7	CASSRDRGGSYEQYF	TGTGCCAGCAGTCGAGACAGGGGGGGGTCCTACGAGCAGTACTTC
TRBD1	.	TRBV9	TRBJ1-6	CASSVAGQGRNSPLHF	TGTGCCAGCAGCGTAGCCGGACAGGGACGGAATTCACCCCTCCACTTT
.	.	TRBV14	TRBJ1-4	CASSQDLSGKEEKLFF	TGTGCCAGCAGCCAAGACTTATCGGGGAAAGAGGAAAAACTGTTTTTT
.	.	TRBV5-1	TRBJ1-4	CASGRENSNEKLFF	TGCGCCAGCGGCCGGGAGAATTCCAATGAAAAACTGTTTTTT
TRBD2	.	TRBV4-1	TRBJ2-1	CASSPSSGDYNEQFF	TGCGCCAGCAGCCCCTCCAGCGGGGATTACAATGAGCAGTTCTTC
.	.	TRBV27	TRBJ2-4	CASTIVGPTGENIQYF	TGTGCCAGCACGATAGTAGGTCCAACCGGGGAAAACATTCAGTACTTC
.	.	TRBV6-5	TRBJ1-2	CASRTPEQNYGYTF	TGTGCCAGCAGGACCCCGGAACAGAACTATGGCTACACCTTC
.	.	TRBV5-8	TRBJ1-5	CASGKRQGGGQPQHF	TGTGCCAGCGGAAAACGTCAAGGGGGAGGGCAGCCCCAGCATTTT
.	.	TRBV30	TRBJ2-7	CAWSLGALQYF	TGTGCCTGGAGTCTGGGGGCGCTGCAGTACTTC
.	.	TRBV5-1	TRBJ2-2	CASSLAGGTEGGELFF	TGCGCCAGCAGCTTGGCCGGAGGGACAGAAGGCGGGGAGCTGTTTTTT
TRBD1	once	TRBV6-2/TRBV6-3	TRBJ2-5	CASSTTGTGQETQYF	TGTGCCAGCAGTACAACCGGGACAGGGCAAGAGACCCAGTACTTC
.	.	TRBV4-3	TRBJ2-1	CASSQDHTLTYNEQFF	TGCGCCAGCAGCCAAGATCACACACTGACTTACAATGAGCAGTTCTTC
.	.	TRBV2	TRBJ1-2	CASSEAYSNYGYTF	TGTGCCAGCAGTGAGGCGTACAGTAACTATGGCTACACCTTC
.	.	TRBV3-1/TRBV3-2	TRBJ2-2	CASSRTGLNTGELFF	TGTGCCAGCAGCCGCACAGGGCTGAACACCGGGGAGCTGTTTTTT
TRBD2	few	TRBV5-1	TRBJ2-1	CASSHGLAGGWYNEQFF	TGCGCCAGCAGCCACGGACTAGCGGGAGGGTGGTACAATGAGCAGTTCTTC
TRBD1	.	TRBV25-1	TRBJ1-1	CASSEWGRGRTEAFF	TGTGCCAGCAGTGAATGGGGCAGGGGGCGGACTGAAGCTTTCTTT
.	once	TRBV18	TRBJ2-7	CASSQGAGAYEQYF	TGTGCCAGCTCCCAGGGGGCGGGGGCCTACGAGCAGTACTTC
.	.	TRBV7-6	TRBJ2-1	CASSLARDLSKAYNEQFF	TGTGCCAGCAGCTTAGCGCGGGACCTCTCAAAAGCCTACAATGAGCAGTTCTTC
.	once	TRBV10-3	TRBJ2-3	CAINPGGGNTQYF	TGTGCCATCAACCCGGGGGGCGGAAATACGCAGTATTTT
.	.	TRBV13	TRBJ2-1	CASSLGVLINNEQFF	TGTGCCAGCAGCTTAGGGGTACTTATTAACAATGAGCAGTTCTTC
.	medium-sized	TRBV7-2	TRBJ2-4	CASSLTLAKNIQYF	TGTGCCAGCAGCTTGACACTAGCCAAAAACATTCAGTACTTC
.	.	TRBV10-3	TRBJ2-5	CASSERPPGQETQYF	TGTGCCAGCTCCGAAAGGCCTCCGGGACAAGAGACCCAGTACTTC
.	.	TRBV6-5	TRBJ2-3	CASSYSGSASTDTQYF	TGTGCCAGCAGTTATTCAGGGTCTGCTAGCACAGATACGCAGTATTTT
.	few	TRBV28	TRBJ1-2	CASSLDSRLNYGYTF	TGTGCCAGCAGTTTGGACAGCCGTTTAAACTATGGCTACACCTTC
.	.	TRBV5-4	TRBJ2-2	CASSSAGELFF	TGTGCCAGCTCCTCCGCCGGGGAGCTGTTTTTT
TRBD1	.	TRBV4-1	TRBJ2-7	CASSPGQGASSYEQYF	TGCGCCAGCAGCCCTGGACAGGGGGCCTCCTCCTACGAGCAGTACTTC
TRBD2	.	TRBV27	TRBJ2-1	CASSPGTRLAYNEQFF	TGTGCCAGCAGTCCGGGGACTAGACTTGCCTACAATGAGCAGTTCTTC
.	.	TRBV28	TRBJ1-1	CAGGAGPTNTEAFF	TGTGCCGGCGGGGCAGGCCCAACGAACACTGAAGCTTTCTTT
.	.	TRBV7-2	TRBJ1-5	CASSLGLSNQPQHF	TGTGCCAGCAGCCTCGGACTATCAAATCAGCCCCAGCATTTT
.	few	TRBV7-2	TRBJ2-1	CASRQDSSFYNEQFF	TGTGCCAGCAGGCAGGACAGTTCTTTCTACAATGAGCAGTTCTTC
TRBD2	.	TRBV28	TRBJ2-7	CASRGGRGREQYF	TGTGCCAGCAGGGGAGGGAGAGGGAGGGAGCAGTACTTC
.	.	TRBV30	TRBJ1-1	CAWSAGHPNTEAFF	TGTGCCTGGAGTGCGGGACATCCGAACACTGAAGCTTTCTTT
.	.	TRBV11-2	TRBJ1-2	CASRLTPGVYGYTF	TGTGCCAGCAGGCTTACTCCCGGAGTCTATGGCTACACCTTC
TRBD1	.	TRBV11-3	TRBJ1-2	CASSPLGQGTFYGYTF	TGTGCCAGCAGCCCCCTTGGACAGGGAACTTTCTATGGCTACACCTTC
TRBD1	.	TRBV6-5	TRBJ1-1	CASSSSGTGGTEAFF	TGTGCCAGCAGTTCGTCCGGGACAGGGGGCACTGAAGCTTTCTTT
TRBD1	.	TRBV6-5	TRBJ1-2	CASSPGQGLPYGYTF	TGTGCCAGCAGCCCGGGACAGGGGTTACCCTATGGCTACACCTTC
.	.	TRBV12-3/TRBV12-4	TRBJ1-2	CASSLGPDYGYTF	TGTGCCAGCAGTTTGGGGCCGGACTATGGCTACACCTTC
TRBD1	.	TRBV5-6	TRBJ1-2	CAARKGGDNYGYTF	TGTGCCGCCAGAAAAGGGGGCGATAACTATGGCTACACCTTC
.	.	TRBV5-4	TRBJ2-5	CASSFRGREETQYF	TGTGCCAGCAGCTTCAGGGGCAGGGAAGAGACCCAGTACTTC
.	.	TRBV6-6	TRBJ1-1	CASSPPVPRTEAFF	TGTGCCAGCAGTCCCCCCGTACCCAGGACTGAAGCTTTCTTT
.	.	TRBV5-1	TRBJ1-1	CASSLNQGGTEAFF	TGCGCCAGCAGCTTGAATCAGGGTGGTACTGAAGCTTTCTTT
TRBD2	.	TRBV6-5	TRBJ2-7	CASGRGEGPYEQYF	TGTGCCAGCGGCCGGGGGGAGGGACCCTACGAGCAGTACTTC
TRBD1	.	TRBV27	TRBJ1-6	CASSLTDRDSPLHF	TGTGCCAGCAGTTTAACGGACAGGGACTCACCCCTCCACTTT
TRBD2	.	TRBV2	TRBJ2-2	CGCGRVGTGELFF	TGTGGCTGCGGGAGGGTTGGCACCGGGGAGCTGTTTTTT
.	.	TRBV4-3	TRBJ2-1	CASSQDGTDNEQFF	TGCGCCAGCAGCCAAGATGGAACAGACAATGAGCAGTTCTTC
TRBD2	.	TRBV28	TRBJ2-1	CASSPLSPGTSDNEQFF	TGTGCCAGCAGTCCCTTGTCCCCCGGGACTAGCGACAATGAGCAGTTCTTC
.	.	TRBV28	TRBJ1-3	CASSAPTYIRSGNTIYF	TGTGCCAGCAGTGCGCCAACCTATATCCGCTCTGGAAACACCATATATTTT
TRBD2	once	TRBV28	TRBJ2-1	CASSPGGGTYNEQFF	TGTGCCAGCAGCCCGGGGGGGGGAACCTACAATGAGCAGTTCTTC
TRBD2	once	TRBV5-4	TRBJ2-1	CASSTGLAGRNEQFF	TGTGCCAGCAGCACGGGACTAGCGGGACGCAATGAGCAGTTCTTC
TRBD1	.	TRBV3-1/TRBV3-2	TRBJ1-2	CASSDRAGGYTF	TGTGCCAGCAGCGACAGGGCTGGTGGCTACACCTTC
.	.	TRBV30	TRBJ1-6	CAWSGWGVRSPLHF	TGTGCCTGGAGCGGTTGGGGGGTTCGGTCACCCCTCCACTTT
TRBD1	.	TRBV2	TRBJ1-5	CASWVGQGVVNQPQHF	TGTGCCAGTTGGGTGGGACAGGGCGTCGTGAATCAGCCCCAGCATTTT
TRBD2	.	TRBV28	TRBJ2-5	CASSRLAGNQETQYF	TGTGCCAGCAGTAGACTAGCGGGAAACCAAGAGACCCAGTACTTC
.	.	TRBV19	TRBJ1-1	CASSDTGRTEAFF	TGTGCCAGTAGTGATACAGGGCGGACTGAAGCTTTCTTT
TRBD1	.	TRBV23-1	TRBJ2-1	CASSPRDRGHYNEQFF	TGCGCCAGCAGTCCCCGGGACAGGGGGCATTACAATGAGCAGTTCTTC